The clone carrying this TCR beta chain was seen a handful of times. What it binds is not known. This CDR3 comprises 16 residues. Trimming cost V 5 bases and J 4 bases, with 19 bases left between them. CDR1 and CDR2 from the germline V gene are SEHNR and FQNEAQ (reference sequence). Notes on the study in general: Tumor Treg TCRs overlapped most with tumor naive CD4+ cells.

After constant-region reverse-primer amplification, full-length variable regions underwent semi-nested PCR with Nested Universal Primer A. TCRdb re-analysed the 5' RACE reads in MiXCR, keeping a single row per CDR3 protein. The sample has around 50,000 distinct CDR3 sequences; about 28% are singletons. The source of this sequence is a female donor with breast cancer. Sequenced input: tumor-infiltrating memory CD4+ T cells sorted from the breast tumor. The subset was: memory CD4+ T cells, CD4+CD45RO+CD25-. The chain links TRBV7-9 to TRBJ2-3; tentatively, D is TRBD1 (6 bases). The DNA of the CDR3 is TGTGCCAGCAGCGGACCTCGGGTCCACAGGGCAGATACGCAGTATTTT. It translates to CASSGPRVHRADTQYF.